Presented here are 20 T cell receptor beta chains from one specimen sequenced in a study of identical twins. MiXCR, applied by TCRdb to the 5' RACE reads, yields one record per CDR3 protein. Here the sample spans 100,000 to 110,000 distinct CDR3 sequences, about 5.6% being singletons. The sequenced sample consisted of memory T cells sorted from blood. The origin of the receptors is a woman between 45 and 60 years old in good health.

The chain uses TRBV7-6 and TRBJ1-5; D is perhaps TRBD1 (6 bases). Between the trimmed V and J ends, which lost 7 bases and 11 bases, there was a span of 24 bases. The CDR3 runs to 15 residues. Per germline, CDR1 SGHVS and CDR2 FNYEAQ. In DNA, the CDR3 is TGTGCCAGCACCCCGGGGGTAGGGGGTGTGTGGACCCAGCATTTT. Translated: CASTPGVGGVWTQHF.

CDR3: CASSPGLALPYNEQFF. In DNA form, the CDR3 reads TGTGCCAGCTCACCAGGACTAGCACTGCCCTACAATGAGCAGTTCTTC. V gene TRBV18 combines with J gene TRBJ2-1, with 8 bases lining up with TRBD2. The CDR3 is made up of 16 amino acids. With V trimmed by 2 bases and J by 2 bases, 5 bases remained unmatched. Per the germline V gene, CDR1 is KGHSH and CDR2 is LQKENI. Using reference TRBV18 and TRBJ2-1 for the parts outside the CDR3, the full variable domain is NAGVMQNPRHLVRRRGQEARLRCSPMKGHSHVYWYRQLPEEGLKFMVYLQKENIIDESGMPKERFSAEFPKEGPSILRIQQVVRGDSAAYFCASSPGLALPYNEQFFGPGTRLTVL.

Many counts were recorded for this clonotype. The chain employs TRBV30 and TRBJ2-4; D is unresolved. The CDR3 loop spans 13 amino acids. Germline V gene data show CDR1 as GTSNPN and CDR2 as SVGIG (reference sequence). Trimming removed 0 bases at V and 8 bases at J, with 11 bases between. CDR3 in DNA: TGTGCCTGGAGTGTCAGAGGTGGGGACATTCAGTACTTC. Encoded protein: CAWSVRGGDIQYF.

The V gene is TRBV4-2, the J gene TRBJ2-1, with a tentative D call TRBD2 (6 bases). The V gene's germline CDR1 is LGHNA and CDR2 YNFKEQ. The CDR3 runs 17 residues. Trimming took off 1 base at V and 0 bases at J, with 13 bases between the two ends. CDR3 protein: CASSQGPAGSSYNEQFF. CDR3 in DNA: TGTGCCAGCAGCCAAGGACCCGCGGGAAGCTCCTACAATGAGCAGTTCTTC.

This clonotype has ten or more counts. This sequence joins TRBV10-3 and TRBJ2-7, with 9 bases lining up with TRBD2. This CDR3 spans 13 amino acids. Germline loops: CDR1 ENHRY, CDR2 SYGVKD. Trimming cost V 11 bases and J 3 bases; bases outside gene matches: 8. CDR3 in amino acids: CAASSGTFYEQYF. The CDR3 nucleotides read TGTGCCGCTTCTAGCGGGACTTTCTACGAGCAGTACTTC.

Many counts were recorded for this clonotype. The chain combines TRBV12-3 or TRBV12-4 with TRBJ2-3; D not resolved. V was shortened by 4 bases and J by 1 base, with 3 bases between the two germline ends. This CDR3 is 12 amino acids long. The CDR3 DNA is TGTGCCAGCAGTTGGGGCACAGATACGCAGTATTTT. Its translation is CASSWGTDTQYF.

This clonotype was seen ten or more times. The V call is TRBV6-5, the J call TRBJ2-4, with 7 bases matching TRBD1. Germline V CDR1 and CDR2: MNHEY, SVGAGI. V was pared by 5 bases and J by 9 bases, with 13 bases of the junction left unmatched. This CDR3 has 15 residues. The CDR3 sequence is CASSRDSPSNSIQYF. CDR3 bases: TGTGCCAGCAGTCGGGACAGCCCGTCTAATAGCATTCAGTACTTC.

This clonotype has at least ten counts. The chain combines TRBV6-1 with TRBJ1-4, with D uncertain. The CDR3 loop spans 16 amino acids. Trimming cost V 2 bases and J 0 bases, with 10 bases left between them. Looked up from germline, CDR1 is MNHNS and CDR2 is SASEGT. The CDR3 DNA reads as TGTGCCAGCAGTGAAAATTTCATGACAACTAATGAAAAACTGTTTTTT. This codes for CASSENFMTTNEKLFF.

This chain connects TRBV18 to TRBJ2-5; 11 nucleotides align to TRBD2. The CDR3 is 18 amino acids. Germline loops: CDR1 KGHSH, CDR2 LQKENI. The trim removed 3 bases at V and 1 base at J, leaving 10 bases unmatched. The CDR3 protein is CASSPFEGLAAIQETQYF. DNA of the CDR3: TGTGCCAGCTCACCCTTCGAGGGACTAGCGGCTATCCAAGAGACCCAGTACTTC.

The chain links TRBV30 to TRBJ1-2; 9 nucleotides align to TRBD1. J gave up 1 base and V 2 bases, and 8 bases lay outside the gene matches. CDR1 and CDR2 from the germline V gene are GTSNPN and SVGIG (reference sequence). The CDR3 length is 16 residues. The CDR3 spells CAWSRPGTGYNYGYTF. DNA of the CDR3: TGTGCCTGGAGTCGTCCCGGGACAGGGTATAACTATGGCTACACCTTC.

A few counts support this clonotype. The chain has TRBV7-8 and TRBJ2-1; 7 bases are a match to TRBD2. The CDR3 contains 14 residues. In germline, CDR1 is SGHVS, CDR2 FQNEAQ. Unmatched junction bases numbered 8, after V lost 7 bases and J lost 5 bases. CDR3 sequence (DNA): TGTGCCAGCAATCCCGGGACTATCCACAATGAGCAGTTCTTC. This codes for CASNPGTIHNEQFF.

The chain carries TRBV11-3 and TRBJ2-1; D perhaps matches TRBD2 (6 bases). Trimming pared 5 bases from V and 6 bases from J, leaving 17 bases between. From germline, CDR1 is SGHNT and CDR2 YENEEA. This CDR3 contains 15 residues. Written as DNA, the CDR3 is TGTGCCAGCAGCCCGCGGGACCTCTTTGGCAATGAGCAGTTCTTC. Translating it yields CASSPRDLFGNEQFF.

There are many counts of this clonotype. CDR3 loop: CASSTVGEETQYF. The CDR3 DNA reads as TGCGCCTCCTCGACAGTGGGGGAAGAGACCCAGTACTTC. The chain employs TRBV5-1 and TRBJ2-5; TRBD1 or TRBD2 may be the D gene (5 bases each). V lost 10 bases, J lost 3 bases, and 16 bases lay in between. Germline CDR1 is SGHRS and CDR2 is YFSETQ. CDR3 length: 13 amino acids.

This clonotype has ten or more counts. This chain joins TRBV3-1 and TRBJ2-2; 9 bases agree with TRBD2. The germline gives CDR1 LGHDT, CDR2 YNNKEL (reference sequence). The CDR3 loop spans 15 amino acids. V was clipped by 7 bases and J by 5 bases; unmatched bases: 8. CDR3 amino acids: CASILGTSRTGELFF. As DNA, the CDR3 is TGTGCCAGCATCCTCGGGACTAGCCGGACCGGGGAGCTGTTTTTT.

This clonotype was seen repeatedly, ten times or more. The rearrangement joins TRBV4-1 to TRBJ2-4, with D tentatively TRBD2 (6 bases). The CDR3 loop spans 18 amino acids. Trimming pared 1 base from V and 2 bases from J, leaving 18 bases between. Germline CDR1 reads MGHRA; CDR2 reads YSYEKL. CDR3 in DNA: TGCGCCAGCAGCCAAGTGTCATACCGGGACTCGACCAAAAACATTCAGTACTTC. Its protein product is CASSQVSYRDSTKNIQYF.

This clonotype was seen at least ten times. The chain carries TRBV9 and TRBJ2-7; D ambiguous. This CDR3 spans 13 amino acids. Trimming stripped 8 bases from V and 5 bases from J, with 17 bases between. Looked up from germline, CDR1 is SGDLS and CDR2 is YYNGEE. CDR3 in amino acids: CARETRGRDEQYF. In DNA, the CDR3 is TGTGCCAGGGAGACCAGAGGAAGGGACGAGCAGTACTTC.

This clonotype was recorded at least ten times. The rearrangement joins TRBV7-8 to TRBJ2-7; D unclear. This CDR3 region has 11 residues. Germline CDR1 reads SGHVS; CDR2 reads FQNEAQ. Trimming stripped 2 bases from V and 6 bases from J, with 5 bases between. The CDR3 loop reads CASSLLSEQYF. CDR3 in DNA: TGTGCCAGCAGCTTATTAAGCGAGCAGTACTTC.

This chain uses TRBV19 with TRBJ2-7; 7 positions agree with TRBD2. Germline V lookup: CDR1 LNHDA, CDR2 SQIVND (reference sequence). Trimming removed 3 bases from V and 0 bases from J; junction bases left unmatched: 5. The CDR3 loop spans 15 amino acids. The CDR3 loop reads CASSMGRGGSYEQYF. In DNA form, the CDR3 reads TGTGCCAGTAGTATGGGCCGCGGGGGCTCCTACGAGCAGTACTTC.

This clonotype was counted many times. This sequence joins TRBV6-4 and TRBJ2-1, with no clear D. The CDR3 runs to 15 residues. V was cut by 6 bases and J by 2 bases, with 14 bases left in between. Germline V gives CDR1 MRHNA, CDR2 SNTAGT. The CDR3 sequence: CASSDTPGPYNEQFF. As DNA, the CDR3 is TGTGCCAGCAGCGACACCCCTGGCCCCTACAATGAGCAGTTCTTC.

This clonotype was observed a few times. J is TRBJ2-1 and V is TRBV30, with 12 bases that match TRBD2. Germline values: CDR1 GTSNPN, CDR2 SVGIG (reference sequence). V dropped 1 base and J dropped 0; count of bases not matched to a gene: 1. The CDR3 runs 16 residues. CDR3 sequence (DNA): TGTGCCTGGAGTGGGACTAGCGGGACCTCCTACAATGAGCAGTTCTTC. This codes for CAWSGTSGTSYNEQFF.